This T cell receptor (beta chain) was found in a study of Ad26.COV2.S vaccination and SARS-CoV-2 variants. Treatment meaning: approximately 18 received Ad26.COV2.S at low or high dose, single or two shots; a few received placebo; per-sample allocation not given. Collection of the samples took place on day 63 after the first injection of vaccine or placebo. Profiling relied on immunoSEQ multiplex PCR, and the TCRdb table lists in-frame clones only, not all of them. Counted here are hundreds of thousands of clones, around 84% occurring once; the ten biggest clones make up less than 4%. J gave up 0 bases and V 3 bases, and 7 bases lay outside the gene matches. The CDR3 totals 15 residues. Germline CDR1 reads GTSNPN; CDR2 reads SVGIG (reference sequence).

This chain uses TRBV30 with TRBJ1-2; TRBD1 matches 7 bases. Sequencing used peripheral blood, obtained in a trial of Ad26.COV2.S vaccine versus placebo. The clonotype comes from a person aged 18 to 65 who received the Ad26.COV2.S COVID-19 vaccine or a placebo. The DNA for the CDR3 is TGTGCCTGGAGGAGGGACAGAGTCTCTAACTATGGCTACACCTTC. Protein product: CAWRRDRVSNYGYTF.